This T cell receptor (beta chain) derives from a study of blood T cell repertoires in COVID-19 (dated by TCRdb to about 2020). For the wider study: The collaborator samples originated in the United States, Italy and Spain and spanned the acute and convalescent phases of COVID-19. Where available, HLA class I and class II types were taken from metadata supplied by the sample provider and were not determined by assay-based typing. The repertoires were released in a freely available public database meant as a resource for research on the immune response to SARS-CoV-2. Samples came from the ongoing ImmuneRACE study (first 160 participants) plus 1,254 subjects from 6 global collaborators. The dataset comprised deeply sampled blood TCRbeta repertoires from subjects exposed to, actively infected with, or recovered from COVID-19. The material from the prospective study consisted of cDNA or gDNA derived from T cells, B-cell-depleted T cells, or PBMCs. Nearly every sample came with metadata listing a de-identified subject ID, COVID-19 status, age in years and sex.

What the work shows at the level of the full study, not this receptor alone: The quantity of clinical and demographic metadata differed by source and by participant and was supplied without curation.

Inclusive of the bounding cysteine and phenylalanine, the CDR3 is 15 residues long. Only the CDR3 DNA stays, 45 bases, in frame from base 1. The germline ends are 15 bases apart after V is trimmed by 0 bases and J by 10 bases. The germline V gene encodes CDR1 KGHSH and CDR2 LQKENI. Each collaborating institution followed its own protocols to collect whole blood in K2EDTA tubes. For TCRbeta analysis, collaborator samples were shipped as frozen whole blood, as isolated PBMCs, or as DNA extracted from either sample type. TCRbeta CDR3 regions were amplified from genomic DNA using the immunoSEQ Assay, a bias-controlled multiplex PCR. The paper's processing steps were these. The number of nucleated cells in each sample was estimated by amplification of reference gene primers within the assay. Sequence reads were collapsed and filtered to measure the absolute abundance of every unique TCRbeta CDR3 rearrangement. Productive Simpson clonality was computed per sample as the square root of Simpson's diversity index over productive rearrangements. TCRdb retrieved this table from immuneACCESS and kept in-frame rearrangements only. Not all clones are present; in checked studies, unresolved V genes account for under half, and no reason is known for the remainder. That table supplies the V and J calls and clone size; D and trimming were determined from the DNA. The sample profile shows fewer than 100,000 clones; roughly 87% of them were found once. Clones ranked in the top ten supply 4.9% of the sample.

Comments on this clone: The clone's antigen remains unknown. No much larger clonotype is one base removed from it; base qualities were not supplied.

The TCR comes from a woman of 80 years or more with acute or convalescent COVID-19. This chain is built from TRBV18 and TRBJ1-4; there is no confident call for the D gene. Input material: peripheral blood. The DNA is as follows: TGTGCCAGCTCACCACCGGGAGAAGCCCCCGGAAAACTGTTTTTT. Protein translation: CASSPPGEAPGKLFF.